This is a list of T cell receptor beta chains from one sample in a study of T cell responses to AZD1222 COVID-19 vaccine. This table comes from immunoSEQ multiplex PCR, and its TCRdb copy is limited to in-frame clones, with some not included. In the table there are 65,000 to 85,000 clones, roughly nine tenths of which are singletons. Material: peripheral blood, obtained on day 0 of AZD1222 vaccination. These receptors were obtained from an adult in good health. CDR3s include the opening cysteine and the closing phenylalanine or tryptophan. The D gene is left open where the match is weak. Clone size is not always given. Where it is, it says once, few, many or a class for expanded clones.

j_call v_call d_call cdr3_length clone_size cdr3_nt cdr3_aa
TRBJ2-6 TRBV5-6 NA 17 NA TGTGCCAGCAGCTTTGGACTTTTCCTCTCTGGGGCCAACGTCCTGACTTTC CASSFGLFLSGANVLTF
TRBJ1-2 TRBV11-2 NA 14 NA TGTGCCAGCAGCTGGAGCGACCAGGTGGATGGCTACACCTTC CASSWSDQVDGYTF
TRBJ1-2 TRBV19 TRBD1 17 few TGTGCCAGTAGTATAGATCTGTCAACAGGGGCTAACTATGGCTACACCTTC CASSIDLSTGANYGYTF
TRBJ1-3 TRBV7-8 TRBD1 16 NA TGTGCCAGCAGCTCTTATGGGACAGACTCTGGAAACACCATATATTTT CASSSYGTDSGNTIYF
TRBJ2-2 TRBV21-1 NA 15 NA TGTGCCAGCGGACCCGGGCGGGAGGACACCGGGGAGCTGTTTTTT CASGPGREDTGELFF
TRBJ1-1 TRBV7-2 NA 13 NA TGTGCCAGCAGCTTAGTAGGGAACACTGAAGCTTTCTTT CASSLVGNTEAFF
TRBJ1-1 TRBV10-3 TRBD1 15 NA TGTGCCATCAGTGATTCCCAGGGGGGAAACACTGAAGCTTTCTTT CAISDSQGGNTEAFF
TRBJ2-7 TRBV9 TRBD2 14 NA TGTGCCAGCAGCGTAGCGGCTACTAGCGGGGGGTTGTACTTC CASSVAATSGGLYF
TRBJ2-5 TRBV28 TRBD1 15 once TGTGCCAGCAGCCCCGGGACAGGGATTCAAGAGACCCAGTACTTC CASSPGTGIQETQYF
TRBJ1-6 TRBV7-9 NA 15 few TGTGCCAGCAGCTTAGGTACAGGGCCGAATTCACCCCTCCACTTT CASSLGTGPNSPLHF
TRBJ1-2 TRBV2 NA 15 NA TGTGCCAGCAGTGGGGGGTGGGGAACTAACTATGGCTACACCTTC CASSGGWGTNYGYTF
TRBJ2-3 TRBV2 TRBD2 15 once TGTGCCAGCAGACCACTAGCGGTGGGCACAGATACGCAGTATTTT CASRPLAVGTDTQYF
TRBJ2-7 TRBV6-5 TRBD1 14 NA TGTGCCAGCAGCCCGACAGGGTTGGTTGTCGAGCAGTACTTC CASSPTGLVVEQYF
TRBJ1-1 TRBV7-7 NA 18 few TGTGCTAGCAGCTCCCTCGAAAAGGGAGAAGGGGAAAACACTGAAGCTTTCTTT CASSSLEKGEGENTEAFF
TRBJ1-5 TRBV19 NA 14 NA TGTGCCAGTAGGACTACGACGGTTAATCAGCCCCAGCATTTT CASRTTTVNQPQHF
TRBJ2-1 TRBV6-5 NA 15 NA TGTGCCAGCAGTCCACAGGGGGGGAAATTAGATGAGCAGTTCTTC CASSPQGGKLDEQFF
TRBJ1-5 TRBV19 NA 16 NA TGTGCCAGTAGTACAACAGGGACTCTGGGCAATCAGCCCCAGCATTTT CASSTTGTLGNQPQHF
TRBJ2-7 TRBV6-5 NA 11 NA TGTGCCAGCAGTTCCTCCTCCGAGCAGTACTTC CASSSSSEQYF
TRBJ1-5 TRBV7-9 NA 12 NA TGTGCCAGCAGCTGGGTGAATCAGCCCCAGCATTTT CASSWVNQPQHF
TRBJ1-1 TRBV30 NA 12 NA TGTGCCTGCGGACAGTCGAACACTGAAGCTTTCTTT CACGQSNTEAFF
TRBJ2-3 TRBV20-1 NA 11 once TGCAGCCTTCGCACTCCTTATACGCAGTATTTT CSLRTPYTQYF
TRBJ1-5 TRBV29-1 NA 12 once TGCAGCGTTGGCCAGAACAATCAGCCCCAGCATTTT CSVGQNNQPQHF
TRBJ1-5 TRBV30 TRBD1 15 once TGTGCCTGGAGTGAACCCGGACAGGGCAATCAGCCCCAGCATTTT CAWSEPGQGNQPQHF
TRBJ1-2 TRBV7-9 NA 16 NA TGTGCCAGCAGCTCCCCGCAGCCGAGCTATAACTATGGCTACACCTTC CASSSPQPSYNYGYTF
TRBJ2-7 TRBV7-2 NA 17 NA TGTGCCAGCAGCTTAAGGGTAACAGGGGGGGGCTCCTACGAGCAGTACTTC CASSLRVTGGGSYEQYF
TRBJ2-3 TRBV7-3 TRBD1 14 NA TGTGCCAGCAGCTCTCAGGGGGCCGCAGATACGCAGTATTTT CASSSQGAADTQYF
TRBJ2-7 TRBV10-1 TRBD1 15 once TGCGCCAGCAGTGAAAGCTTCGGGACAGGGCGCGAGCAGTACTTC CASSESFGTGREQYF
TRBJ1-5 TRBV5-1 NA 16 NA TGCGCCAGCAGCACAGCCCCCATTTCGAGCAATCAGCCCCAGCATTTT CASSTAPISSNQPQHF
TRBJ2-3 TRBV28 NA 18 once TGTGCCAGCAGTATCGGGGGGCCCACCCGTTCTAGCACAGATACGCAGTATTTT CASSIGGPTRSSTDTQYF
TRBJ2-7 TRBV6-5 TRBD2 13 NA TGTGCCAGCAGGGGACTAGCTGACTACGAGCAGTACTTC CASRGLADYEQYF
TRBJ2-1 TRBV7-3 NA 15 NA TGTGCCAGCAGCTTAACCCCCAGCTCCTACAATGAGCAGTTCTTC CASSLTPSSYNEQFF
TRBJ1-1 TRBV10-3 NA 13 NA TGTGCCATCAACAGGGAGGGTGACACTGAAGCTTTCTTT CAINREGDTEAFF
TRBJ2-3 TRBV14 TRBD2 16 NA TGTGCCAGCAGCCAATATTACGGGGGGGGCACAGATACGCAGTATTTT CASSQYYGGGTDTQYF
TRBJ1-1 TRBV2 TRBD1 16 NA TGTGCAACGGACAGGGCAGGGGAGTATCGGTTCACTGAAGCTTTCTTT CATDRAGEYRFTEAFF
TRBJ1-2 TRBV28 NA 11 NA TGTGCCAGCACCGCTAACTATGGCTACACCTTC CASTANYGYTF
TRBJ1-1 TRBV19 NA 11 NA TGTGCCAGCCTCCGGGACACTGAAGCTTTCTTT CASLRDTEAFF
TRBJ2-1 TRBV11-3 NA 11 once TGTGCCAGCAGCTCAAACAATGAGCAGTTCTTC CASSSNNEQFF
TRBJ1-1 TRBV3-1/TRBV3-2 NA 12 NA TGTGCCAGCAGCCCCGGGACAAGTGAAGCTTTCTTT CASSPGTSEAFF
TRBJ1-2 TRBV28 NA 13 NA TGTGCCAGCAGTTTAAAGAGTCCGCCTCGGTACACCTTC CASSLKSPPRYTF
TRBJ1-5 TRBV6-5 TRBD1 14 once TGTGCCATAGGGGGCAGGGCTTACAATCAGCCCCAGCATTTT CAIGGRAYNQPQHF
TRBJ1-3 TRBV11-2 TRBD1 13 NA TGTGCCAGCAGCCAGGGACAGGGAAACACCATATATTTT CASSQGQGNTIYF
TRBJ2-3 TRBV3-1/TRBV3-2 NA 16 NA TGTGCCAGCAGCCAAGCCACTATGAGGGGATTAGATACGCAGTATTTT CASSQATMRGLDTQYF
TRBJ1-6 TRBV5-4 TRBD1 15 NA TGTGCCAGCAGCTTCGGGACAGCAGTTAATTCACCCCTCCACTTT CASSFGTAVNSPLHF
TRBJ1-1 TRBV10-3 TRBD1 11 NA TGTGCCAGTCAGGGGGCGTATTGGGCTTTCTTT CASQGAYWAFF
TRBJ1-1 TRBV10-1 NA 12 NA TGCGCCAGCAGTTCCAATACAGCCGAAGCTTTCTTT CASSSNTAEAFF
TRBJ1-2 TRBV19 NA 14 NA TGTGCCAGTAGTATTTACGAGGGTACTTATGGCTACACCTTC CASSIYEGTYGYTF
TRBJ1-3 TRBV3-1/TRBV3-2 NA 15 NA TGTGCCAGCACCGTAGACGGTATGCCTGGAAACACCATATATTTT CASTVDGMPGNTIYF
TRBJ2-5 TRBV4-3 NA 13 NA TGCGCCAGCAGCCAAGATTTTTGGGAGACCCAGTACTTC CASSQDFWETQYF
TRBJ2-5 TRBV12-3/TRBV12-4 TRBD1 13 NA TGTGCCAGCAGCAGGGACAGTCAAGAGACCCAGTACTTC CASSRDSQETQYF
TRBJ1-4 TRBV28 NA 13 NA TGTGCCAGCAGTGGGGCCGTCAATGAAAAACTGTTTTTT CASSGAVNEKLFF
TRBJ2-3 TRBV19 NA 14 few TGTGCCAGTTGGTCGGGGCGGGACACAGATACGCAGTATTTT CASWSGRDTDTQYF
TRBJ1-4 TRBV6-6 NA 14 NA TGTGCCAGCGAAGAGTCAGGAAGGAATGAAAAACTGTTTTTT CASEESGRNEKLFF
TRBJ2-7 TRBV19 NA 15 NA TGTGCCAGTAGTAAGGCTAGGGGGAGCTCCTACGAGCAGTACTTC CASSKARGSSYEQYF
TRBJ2-5 TRBV5-6 TRBD2 15 few TGTGCCAGCAGCCAACTAGCGGGAAGCCAAGAGACCCAGTACTTC CASSQLAGSQETQYF